The rows below give T cell receptor beta chains drawn from one sample of a study of PD-1 blockade in classical Hodgkin lymphoma. Sequencing used immunoSEQ multiplex PCR; TCRdb keeps in-frame clones, though not all of them. The repertoire holds 90,000 to 110,000 clones, with roughly 87% as singletons. Sequenced here: peripheral blood mononuclear cells (PBMCs), sampled before the fourth cycle of nivolumab. Receptor source: a human donor with classical Hodgkin lymphoma. Both conserved end residues are part of each CDR3. D genes are given only for firm matches. The size entry is marked missing in some rows and otherwise reads once, few, many or a size class.

v_gene: TRBV29-1
abundance: .
d_gene: TRBD2
j_gene: TRBJ2-7
CDR3nt: TGCAGCGTCAAGCGGGGCATCAGCCCCTACGAGCAGTACTTC
CDR3aa: CSVKRGISPYEQYF

v_gene: TRBV5-1
abundance: .
d_gene: TRBD2
j_gene: TRBJ2-1
CDR3nt: TGCGCCAGCAGCTTGGGTGAGCTAGCGGGAAAGTATGAGCAGTTCTTC
CDR3aa: CASSLGELAGKYEQFF

v_gene: TRBV14
abundance: .
d_gene: .
j_gene: TRBJ1-4
CDR3nt: TGTGCCAGCAGCCAAGCCGGACTGAGACAGGAAAAACTGTTTTTT
CDR3aa: CASSQAGLRQEKLFF

v_gene: TRBV10-1
abundance: .
d_gene: .
j_gene: TRBJ2-2
CDR3nt: TGCGCCAGCTGCCGGCAAACCGGGGAGCTGTTTTTT
CDR3aa: CASCRQTGELFF

v_gene: TRBV5-1
abundance: .
d_gene: .
j_gene: TRBJ2-1
CDR3nt: TGCGCCAGCTCTGTGGAAGCACTATACAATGAGCAGTTCTTC
CDR3aa: CASSVEALYNEQFF

v_gene: TRBV6-1
abundance: .
d_gene: .
j_gene: TRBJ2-1
CDR3nt: TGTGCCAGCAGTGAACTAGGGGGGGGGTACAATGAGCAGTTCTTC
CDR3aa: CASSELGGGYNEQFF

v_gene: TRBV5-4
abundance: .
d_gene: TRBD2
j_gene: TRBJ2-7
CDR3nt: TGTGCCAGCAGCCCGGCCCCGCGGGAGGGCCCAAACGAGCAGTACTTC
CDR3aa: CASSPAPREGPNEQYF

v_gene: TRBV30
abundance: .
d_gene: .
j_gene: TRBJ2-7
CDR3nt: TGTGCCTTATTCGACGGATCGCGATTCTACGAGCAGTACTTC
CDR3aa: CALFDGSRFYEQYF

v_gene: TRBV7-8
abundance: .
d_gene: TRBD2
j_gene: TRBJ2-1
CDR3nt: TGTGCCAGCAGCTTAAGCGGGAGCTCCTACAATGAGCAGTTCTTC
CDR3aa: CASSLSGSSYNEQFF

v_gene: TRBV6-5
abundance: .
d_gene: .
j_gene: TRBJ2-1
CDR3nt: TGTGCCAGCAGCCCTCGAGACAATGAGCAGTTCTTC
CDR3aa: CASSPRDNEQFF

v_gene: TRBV4-2
abundance: .
d_gene: TRBD2
j_gene: TRBJ2-1
CDR3nt: TGTGCCAGCAGCCAGCTAGCGGGAGGGAACAATGAGCAGTTCTTC
CDR3aa: CASSQLAGGNNEQFF

v_gene: TRBV7-6
abundance: .
d_gene: TRBD1
j_gene: TRBJ1-1
CDR3nt: TGTGCCAGCAGCCTCTCGGGGACAGGGAACACTGAAGCTTTCTTT
CDR3aa: CASSLSGTGNTEAFF

v_gene: TRBV4-2
abundance: .
d_gene: .
j_gene: TRBJ2-3
CDR3nt: TGTGCCAGCAGCCAAGGCGTCGCGGGAACAGATACGCAGTATTTT
CDR3aa: CASSQGVAGTDTQYF

v_gene: TRBV11-2
abundance: .
d_gene: TRBD2
j_gene: TRBJ2-3
CDR3nt: TGTGCCAGCAGCTTTGTTCAGGGACTAGCGGATACGCAGTATTTT
CDR3aa: CASSFVQGLADTQYF

v_gene: TRBV5-1
abundance: .
d_gene: .
j_gene: TRBJ2-2
CDR3nt: TGCGCCAGCAGCGGGCAGGTGGGGAACACCGGGGAGCTGTTTTTT
CDR3aa: CASSGQVGNTGELFF

v_gene: TRBV10-2
abundance: .
d_gene: .
j_gene: TRBJ2-7
CDR3nt: TGCGCCAGCAGGGGACTCTCCTACGAGCAGTACTTC
CDR3aa: CASRGLSYEQYF

v_gene: TRBV9
abundance: few
d_gene: .
j_gene: TRBJ2-7
CDR3nt: TGTGCCAGCAGCTCGCAACAGGTGGGGGGCTACGAGCAGTACTTC
CDR3aa: CASSSQQVGGYEQYF

v_gene: TRBV7-9
abundance: .
d_gene: .
j_gene: TRBJ1-1
CDR3nt: TGTGCCAGCAGCTTGTTCACTGGGCCTGAAGCTTTCTTT
CDR3aa: CASSLFTGPEAFF

v_gene: TRBV10-3
abundance: .
d_gene: TRBD2
j_gene: TRBJ2-7
CDR3nt: TGTGCCATCAGTGATTCCTTGGGGGGAGGGGACTCCTACGAGCAGTACTTC
CDR3aa: CAISDSLGGGDSYEQYF

v_gene: TRBV19
abundance: .
d_gene: TRBD1
j_gene: TRBJ1-1
CDR3nt: TGTGCCAGTAGTCCGGACAGGAGCACTGAAGCTTTCTTT
CDR3aa: CASSPDRSTEAFF

v_gene: TRBV6-1
abundance: .
d_gene: .
j_gene: TRBJ2-1
CDR3nt: TGTGCCAGCAAGCCTCCCGGGACCGACTACAATGAGCAGTTCTTC
CDR3aa: CASKPPGTDYNEQFF

v_gene: TRBV30
abundance: few
d_gene: TRBD1
j_gene: TRBJ2-7
CDR3nt: TGTGCCTGGAGCGAGGGACAGTTGGCCTACGAGCAGTACTTC
CDR3aa: CAWSEGQLAYEQYF

v_gene: TRBV27
abundance: .
d_gene: .
j_gene: TRBJ1-1
CDR3nt: TGTGCCAGCAGTTTAGGGCAGGGCGGCACTGAAGCTTTCTTT
CDR3aa: CASSLGQGGTEAFF

v_gene: TRBV6-5
abundance: .
d_gene: .
j_gene: TRBJ1-3
CDR3nt: TGTGCCAGCAGTTTCGGGTCTGGAAACACCATATATTTT
CDR3aa: CASSFGSGNTIYF

v_gene: TRBV27
abundance: few
d_gene: .
j_gene: TRBJ2-7
CDR3nt: TGTGCCAGCAGCGGACAAGACGGAGCCTACGAGCAGTACTTC
CDR3aa: CASSGQDGAYEQYF

v_gene: TRBV20-1
abundance: .
d_gene: .
j_gene: TRBJ2-7
CDR3nt: TGCAGTGCTAGACAAACCTACGAGCAGTACTTC
CDR3aa: CSARQTYEQYF

v_gene: TRBV28
abundance: .
d_gene: .
j_gene: TRBJ2-7
CDR3nt: TGTGCCACCTACCTAGGCGAGCAGTACTTC
CDR3aa: CATYLGEQYF